Below are 14 T cell receptor beta chains sequenced from a single sample in a study of cytomegalovirus exposure and HLA in healthy donors. PCR used 60 Vbeta primers and 13 Jbeta primers. The table came from immunoSEQ multiplex PCR; TCRdb's copy has only in-frame clones and leaves some out. The specimen's table records around 57,000 clones. Source material: PBMCs. The receptors come from a woman aged 45-59 years in good health and CMV-seropositive.

The J gene is TRBJ1-1, the V gene TRBV6-5; a weak D match, TRBD1 (5 bases). The CDR3 consists of 15 residues. Germline V gives CDR1 MNHEY, CDR2 SVGAGI. Trimming pared 0 bases from V and 5 bases from J, leaving 13 bases between. The CDR3 nucleotides are TGTGCCAGCAGTTACTCGAATCAGGGTAGAACTGAAGCTTTCTTT. This sequence encodes CASSYSNQGRTEAFF.

This sequence joins TRBV27 and TRBJ1-1, with D perhaps matching TRBD1 (6 bases). Trimming removed 3 bases from V and 1 base from J, with 18 bases in between. CDR3 size: 17 residues. In germline, CDR1 is MNHEY, CDR2 SMNVEV (reference sequence). CDR3 sequence: CASSFHVGGRANTEAFF. The CDR3 nucleotides are TGTGCCAGCAGTTTCCACGTGGGGGGGCGGGCGAACACTGAAGCTTTCTTT.

The chain employs TRBV30 and TRBJ1-5, with D maybe TRBD1 (5 bases). Trimming stripped 4 bases from V and 4 bases from J, with 11 bases between. The CDR3 contains 13 residues. Germline V gene data show CDR1 as GTSNPN and CDR2 as SVGIG (reference sequence). The CDR3 DNA reads TGTGCCTGGAACCAGGGCTCTAATCAGCCCCAGCATTTT. Its translation: CAWNQGSNQPQHF.

The chain is built from TRBV5-6 and TRBJ2-3, with a possible D match to TRBD1 (6 bases). CDR1 and CDR2 (germline): SGHDT, YYEEEE. The CDR3 extends over 13 amino acids. V was shortened by 4 bases and J by 5 bases, with 11 bases between the two germline ends. The CDR3 loop reads CASSGGHGDTQYF. CDR3 coding DNA: TGTGCCAGCAGCGGGGGACACGGAGATACGCAGTATTTT.

This rearrangement joins TRBV28 to TRBJ1-2, with D perhaps matching TRBD1 (6 bases). V lost 8 bases to trimming and J lost 8 bases, with 24 bases between them. The germline V gene has CDR1 MDHEN and CDR2 SYDVKM. CDR3 length: 15 amino acids. As DNA, the CDR3 is TGTGCCAGCTTCGTCCCGGGACATGGGTGGGAAGGCTACACCTTC. This codes for CASFVPGHGWEGYTF.

In terms of frequency, this clone is medium-sized. The V gene is TRBV19, the J gene TRBJ1-1; maybe TRBD1 (5 bases). Germline values: CDR1 LNHDA, CDR2 SQIVND (reference sequence). Trimming removed 6 bases at V and 11 bases at J, with 22 bases between. The CDR3 runs 14 residues. The chain's CDR3 is CASSTTGVVRTAFF. The CDR3 DNA follows: TGTGCCAGTAGCACAACGGGGGTCGTCCGAACGGCTTTCTTT.

This sequence joins TRBV7-2 and TRBJ2-5; 10 positions match TRBD1. The trim removed 1 base at V and 5 bases at J, leaving 4 bases unmatched. Germline CDR1 SGHTA, CDR2 FQGNSA. The CDR3 covers 15 residues. The CDR3 loop is CASSLGTGGWETQYF. In DNA form, the CDR3 reads TGTGCCAGCAGCTTAGGGACAGGGGGGTGGGAGACCCAGTACTTC.

The chain couples TRBV19 to TRBJ2-6; D call uncertain. This CDR3 is 16 amino acids long. Germline V gives CDR1 LNHDA, CDR2 SQIVND (reference sequence). Trimming stripped 2 bases from V and 4 bases from J, with 12 bases between. The CDR3 region has the DNA TGTGCCAGTAGTATAAAGGCCCAGGTGGGGGCCAACGTCCTGACTTTC. It specifies CASSIKAQVGANVLTF.

The J gene is TRBJ1-2, the V gene TRBV27, with D possibly being TRBD1 (5 bases). This CDR3 region has 13 residues. CDR1 MNHEY and CDR2 SMNVEV come from the germline V gene (reference sequence). The germline V and J ends were trimmed by 8 bases and 7 bases, with 17 bases remaining between them. DNA of the CDR3: TGTGCCAGCCTCGGGGGAACAGGAATTGGCTACACCTTC. This translates into CASLGGTGIGYTF.

V and J are TRBV18 and TRBJ1-1; D uncertain. The CDR3 sequence is 13 residues long. V lost 3 bases and J 6 bases, leaving 11 bases between the germline ends. Germline V gene lookup returns CDR1 KGHSH and CDR2 LQKENI. CDR3 coding DNA: TGTGCCAGCTCACCGGCGGCTATGGCTGAAGCTTTCTTT. Protein sequence: CASSPAAMAEAFF. Looking up the rest from reference TRBV18 and TRBJ1-1 gives the full variable domain: NAGVMQNPRHLVRRRGQEARLRCSPMKGHSHVYWYRQLPEEGLKFMVYLQKENIIDESGMPKERFSAEFPKEGPSILRIQQVVRGDSAAYFCASSPAAMAEAFFGQGTRLTVV.

This chain uses TRBV29-1 with TRBJ1-2; D gene uncertain. V lost 6 bases, J lost 5 bases, and 13 bases lay in between. CDR3 length equals 12 residues. The germline gives CDR1 SQVTM, CDR2 ANQGSEA. The CDR3 DNA follows: TGCAGCGTCCTGAGACTTCCGTATGGCTACACCTTC. Protein sequence: CSVLRLPYGYTF.

The CDR3 region has the DNA TGTGCCAGCAGATCCGGGATATGGGCCTACAATGAGCAGTTCTTC. Translating it yields CASRSGIWAYNEQFF. The rearrangement joins TRBV27 to TRBJ2-1, with a possible D match to TRBD2 (5 bases). The germline V and J ends were trimmed by 6 bases and 2 bases, with 14 bases remaining between them. From germline, CDR1 is MNHEY and CDR2 SMNVEV (reference sequence). The CDR3 totals 15 residues.

Of note for this clone: Compared with germline, one end of the junction differs, possibly owing to a read error. The J gene is TRBJ1-2, the V gene TRBV30, with D uncertain. There are 13 residues in the CDR3. Germline V gene data show CDR1 as GTSNPN and CDR2 as SVGIG (reference sequence). The CDR3 sequence: CASSVGGDYGYTF. DNA of the CDR3: TGTGCCTCGAGTGTCGGCGGAGACTATGGCTACACCTTC.

This chain uses TRBV18 with TRBJ1-3; no firm D call. Trimming took 8 bases from V and 7 from J, leaving 21 bases between them. The V gene's germline CDR1 is KGHSH and CDR2 LQKENI. The CDR3 length is 15 residues. In DNA form, the CDR3 reads TGTGCCAGCACTCCCCTCCCCGGGGTCGACAACACCATATATTTT. Protein sequence: CASTPLPGVDNTIYF.